This TCR beta chain was captured in a study of control samples from healthy donors and cancer patients (dated by TCRdb to between 2020 and 2021). The library was produced with the immunoSEQ multiplex PCR assay. The table was pulled from immuneACCESS by TCRdb, which kept in-frame rearrangements only. Such tables lose some clones; where checked, under half of the loss comes from unresolved V genes, and the rest has no known cause. Counted in this sample were just over 90,000 clones; around 83% of them appeared once. Roughly 1.2% of the sample goes to the ten largest clones. Worth noting for this clone: Its antigen remains undetermined. Base qualities are not provided; no much larger clone lies one nucleotide away.

From the cysteine up to the phenylalanine, the CDR3 has a length of 18 residues. Solely the CDR3 DNA is kept, with 54 bases framed from the first base. According to the germline V gene, CDR1 reads MDHEN and CDR2 reads SYDVKM. Between the V and J ends, shortened by 6 bases and 0 bases respectively, the junction contains 21 bases. The rearrangement combines TRBV28 with TRBJ1-5, and the D gene may be TRBD1, 6 bases matching. What was sequenced was blood. The clonotype was recovered from a woman aged 50 to 65 in good health. The nucleotide sequence reads as follows: TGTGCCAGCAGCATCCCGGGGGGGGGCCCGTATAGCAATCAGCCCCAGCATTTT. This encodes CASSIPGGGPYSNQPQHF. Extended through the reference TRBV28 and TRBJ1-5 proteins, this CDR3 yields the full variable domain: DVKVTQSSRYLVKRTGEKVFLECVQDMDHENMFWYRQDPGLGLRLIYFSYDVKMKEKGDIPEGYSVSREKKERFSLILESASTNQTSMYLCASSIPGGGPYSNQPQHFGDGTRLSIL.